Listed here are 25 T cell receptor beta chains from one sample, sequenced in a study of T cell clones after liver transplantation. Measured with immunoSEQ multiplex PCR; TCRdb has only the in-frame clones, and not every one. The data contain 55,000 to 75,000 clones, approximately 70% of them singletons. Specimen: CD4+ T cells from blood, collected at the approximately 16-month timepoint. These receptors all stem from a human patient who received a liver transplant. A subset of T cells may come from the graft donor.

The CDR3 sequence: CASSDQVGETQYF. The CDR3 nucleotides read TGCGCCAGCAGTGACCAAGTCGGCGAGACCCAGTACTTC. The genes are TRBV10-1 and TRBJ2-5; D not certain. With 3 bases removed from V and 5 bases from J, the gap between germline ends came to 10 bases. CDR1 and CDR2 (germline): WNHNN, SYGVQD (reference sequence). The length of the CDR3 is 13 residues.

The gene calls are TRBV4-2 and TRBJ2-2; weak D call: TRBD2 (6 bases). The CDR3 totals 16 residues. From germline, CDR1 is LGHNA and CDR2 YNFKEQ. V was shortened by 0 bases and J by 1 base, with 9 bases between the two germline ends. The DNA for the CDR3 is TGTGCCAGCAGCCAAGAGACCGGGGGGAACACCGGGGAGCTGTTTTTT. The encoded protein is CASSQETGGNTGELFF.

This chain uses TRBV28 with TRBJ2-7; TRBD1 matches 9 bases. V dropped 6 bases and J dropped 2; count of bases not matched to a gene: 8. CDR1 is MDHEN and CDR2 is SYDVKM in the germline V gene. CDR3 length equals 15 residues. The CDR3 region has the DNA TGTGCCAGCAGCGCTCCGGGACAGGGCGCCTACGAGCAGTACTTC. Protein: CASSAPGQGAYEQYF.

This clone has only a few counts. The junction does not match germline at one end; this may be a read error. This chain links TRBV2 with TRBJ2-7, with TRBD1 identical over 8 bases. The germline gives CDR1 SNHLY, CDR2 FYNNEI. The CDR3 has 15 residues. The CDR3 DNA reads as TGTGCCAGCAGCGAAGTGGGACAGGTGACGGGCGAGCAGTACTTC. It specifies CASSEVGQVTGEQYF.

The V and J genes are TRBV5-1 and TRBJ2-7; 10 bases align to TRBD2. The germline V gene has CDR1 SGHRS and CDR2 YFSETQ. The CDR3 contains 15 residues. Trimming cost V 1 base and J 3 bases; bases outside gene matches: 4. The CDR3 region is CASSLLAGGDYEQYF. Here the CDR3 DNA reads TGCGCCAGCAGCTTGTTAGCGGGGGGTGACTACGAGCAGTACTTC.

This clone was seen repeatedly, ten times or more. This rearrangement joins TRBV6-1 to TRBJ1-5, with TRBD1 identical over 7 bases. V lost 8 bases to trimming and J lost 4 bases; unmatched junction nucleotides: 8. Germline loops: CDR1 MNHNS, CDR2 SASEGT. The CDR3 contains 14 residues. In DNA form, the CDR3 reads TGTGCCAGCCTCTCAGGGGGAGGGAATCAGCCCCAGCATTTT. Amino acid sequence: CASLSGGGNQPQHF.

The chain is built from TRBV6-6 and TRBJ2-1, with 10 nucleotides matching TRBD2. J was trimmed by 8 bases and V by 6 bases; bases with no gene match: 13. CDR1 and CDR2 (germline): MNHNY, SVGAGI (reference sequence). This CDR3 contains 16 residues. This CDR3 reads CASRLRLLAGRDEQFF. The CDR3 DNA sequence: TGTGCCAGCAGGCTGCGGTTACTAGCGGGACGGGATGAGCAGTTCTTC.

This clone showed up just a few times. The sample has other DNA sequences that encode this CDR3 too. V is TRBV4-2 and J is TRBJ2-3; 12 bases line up with TRBD2. CDR1 is LGHNA, CDR2 YNFKEQ, per germline. The CDR3 covers 15 residues. V trimming: 4 bases; J trimming: 6 bases; junction bases outside the gene matches: 5. The CDR3 sequence is CASSRLAGGPDTQYF. CDR3 sequence (DNA): TGTGCCAGCAGCCGTCTAGCGGGGGGGCCGGATACGCAGTATTTT.

This sequence joins TRBV7-2 and TRBJ2-2, with D perhaps TRBD1 (5 bases). The CDR3 length is 15 residues. CDR1 is SGHTA and CDR2 is FQGNSA in the germline V gene. The ends were cut back, 1 base at V and 6 bases at J, with 12 bases in the middle. This CDR3 reads CASSLGQLRAGELFF. CDR3 DNA: TGTGCCAGCAGCTTAGGACAGCTACGGGCCGGGGAGCTGTTTTTT.

V is TRBV5-1 and J is TRBJ1-4; a weak D match, TRBD1 (6 bases). Germline CDR1 and CDR2: SGHRS and YFSETQ. The CDR3 covers 15 residues. V shed 0 bases and J shed 0 bases, with 6 bases lying between them. CDR3: CASSLGTATNEKLFF. CDR3 bases: TGCGCCAGCAGCTTGGGGACAGCAACTAATGAAAAACTGTTTTTT.

The rearrangement links TRBV6-5 to TRBJ1-1, with a tentative D call TRBD1 (5 bases). CDR3 length: 10 amino acids. CDR1 and CDR2 (germline): MNHEY, SVGAGI. Trimming took 10 bases from V and 11 from J, leaving 14 bases between them. CDR3 residues: CATKGSRAFF. The CDR3 DNA reads TGTGCCACTAAGGGGAGTCGGGCTTTCTTT.

The chain is built from TRBV11-2 and TRBJ2-3, with D hard to call. The CDR3 has 15 residues. V gave up 2 bases and J gave up 5 bases, with 14 bases separating them. Looked up from germline, CDR1 is SGHAT and CDR2 is FQNNGV. CDR3 sequence (DNA): TGTGCCAGCAGCTTATTTGGGCCCCCAGGAGATACGCAGTATTTT. Its translation is CASSLFGPPGDTQYF.

The genes are TRBV6-1 and TRBJ1-5, with D maybe TRBD1 (5 bases). CDR1 is MNHNS and CDR2 is SASEGT in the germline V gene. The CDR3 totals 16 residues. V was cut by 1 base and J by 6 bases, with 16 bases left in between. This CDR3 reads CASSEDLLGDFQPQHF. CDR3 in DNA: TGTGCCAGCAGTGAAGATTTGTTGGGGGACTTTCAGCCCCAGCATTTT.

The V call is TRBV7-9, the J call TRBJ1-2, with 8 bases matching TRBD1. CDR1 is SEHNR, CDR2 FQNEAQ, per germline (reference sequence). This CDR3 is 16 amino acids long. V lost 5 bases and J lost 4; bases outside the gene matches: 12. CDR3 sequence reads: CASSQQAGTGVYGYTF. DNA for the CDR3: TGTGCCAGCAGCCAGCAAGCCGGGACAGGAGTCTATGGCTACACCTTC.

The chain combines TRBV6-4 with TRBJ2-2; the match to TRBD1 covers 9 bases. The CDR3 extends over 14 amino acids. Germline V gene lookup returns CDR1 MRHNA and CDR2 SNTAGT. Trimming at V came to 6 bases and at J to 5 bases, leaving 4 bases not matched to a gene. The CDR3 reads CASRQGARTGELFF. For the CDR3, the DNA is TGTGCCAGCAGACAGGGGGCAAGAACCGGGGAGCTGTTTTTT.

This chain uses TRBV6-1 with TRBJ1-2; no reliable D call. Germline CDR1 MNHNS, CDR2 SASEGT. The CDR3 consists of 14 residues. Deletions cut 1 base from V and 4 bases from J, with 10 bases between. CDR3 residues: CASSEDMQGYGYTF. The CDR3 DNA follows: TGTGCCAGCAGTGAAGATATGCAAGGCTATGGCTACACCTTC.

This clone showed up just once. This chain uses TRBV2 with TRBJ1-5; 10 positions match TRBD1. Germline CDR1 reads SNHLY; CDR2 reads FYNNEI. CDR3 length: 18 amino acids. V was pared by 3 bases and J by 0 bases, with 8 bases of the junction left unmatched. The CDR3 region is CASSEGTGVFYSNQPQHF. The CDR3 DNA follows: TGTGCCAGCAGTGAGGGGACAGGGGTTTTTTATAGCAATCAGCCCCAGCATTTT.

This clone was recorded only once. The CDR3 loop reads CASSLGQGEETQYF. DNA of the CDR3: TGCGCCAGCAGCTTGGGGCAGGGGGAAGAGACCCAGTACTTC. The chain links TRBV5-1 to TRBJ2-5, with TRBD1 matching 7 bases. This CDR3 comprises 14 residues. V shed 0 bases and J 3 bases; nucleotides not matched to a gene: 2. Looked up from germline, CDR1 is SGHRS and CDR2 is YFSETQ.

V gene TRBV28 combines with J gene TRBJ2-7; a weak D match, TRBD1 (7 bases). Trimming removed 5 bases at V and 3 bases at J, with 17 bases between. Looked up from germline, CDR1 is MDHEN and CDR2 is SYDVKM. This CDR3 is 15 amino acids long. CDR3 sequence (DNA): TGTGCCAGCAGTGGCGGGACAGAGGTCCTCTACGAGCAGTACTTC. This encodes CASSGGTEVLYEQYF.

The CDR3 spells CASSIQTGGLYEQYF. CDR3 coding DNA: TGCGCCAGCAGCATACAGACAGGGGGCCTCTACGAGCAGTACTTC. The chain combines TRBV5-1 with TRBJ2-7; 10 bases line up with TRBD1. Germline V gives CDR1 SGHRS, CDR2 YFSETQ. The CDR3 is made up of 15 amino acids. The V gene end was trimmed by 4 bases and the J gene end by 3 bases; junction bases not matched to a gene: 7. Filled out from reference TRBV5-1 and TRBJ2-7, the complete variable domain reads KAGVTQTPRYLIKTRGQQVTLSCSPISGHRSVSWYQQTPGQGLQFLFEYFSETQRNKGNFPGRFSGRQFSNSRSEMNVSTLELGDSALYLCASSIQTGGLYEQYFGPGTRLTVT.

This clone has only a few counts. The rearrangement links TRBV4-3 to TRBJ1-3, with unresolved D. V was shortened by 4 bases and J by 0 bases, with 16 bases between the two germline ends. The CDR3 is 17 residues long. Germline V gene sequence: CDR1 LGHNA, CDR2 YSLEER. CDR3 nucleotides: TGCGCCAGCAGCCCCATGATGGCTCCAAGCTCTGGAAACACCATATATTTT. Protein sequence: CASSPMMAPSSGNTIYF.

The chain carries TRBV19 and TRBJ1-5; maybe TRBD1 (6 bases). Trimming took 4 bases from V and 3 from J, leaving 19 bases between them. CDR3 length: 17 amino acids. Germline CDR1 is LNHDA and CDR2 is SQIVND (reference sequence). CDR3 residues: CASSTNGPDSYNQPQHF. CDR3 bases: TGTGCCAGTAGTACAAACGGACCGGACAGCTACAATCAGCCCCAGCATTTT.

This rearrangement joins TRBV30 to TRBJ2-2, with D possibly being TRBD2 (6 bases). V was shortened by 7 bases and J by 6 bases, with 15 bases between the two germline ends. The CDR3 loop spans 13 amino acids. Germline CDR1 reads GTSNPN; CDR2 reads SVGIG (reference sequence). This CDR3 reads CAFSGSLAGELFF. CDR3 in DNA: TGTGCCTTTTCCGGGAGTCTCGCCGGGGAGCTGTTTTTT.

The chain carries TRBV6-1 and TRBJ2-1; D gene ambiguous. The CDR3 is 15 residues long. V shed 2 bases and J shed 8 bases, with 16 bases lying between them. CDR1 is MNHNS, CDR2 SASEGT, per germline. This CDR3 reads CASSESSVGTDEQFF. CDR3 DNA: TGTGCCAGCAGTGAAAGTTCGGTCGGCACGGATGAGCAGTTCTTC.

By frequency in the sample, this clone is medium-sized. The chain employs TRBV28 and TRBJ1-2; 10 nucleotides line up with TRBD1. This CDR3 is built from 13 residues. Trimming removed 6 bases from V and 7 bases from J; junction bases left unmatched: 5. CDR1 MDHEN and CDR2 SYDVKM come from the germline V gene. The chain's CDR3 is CASSRQGAVGYTF. Here the CDR3 DNA reads TGTGCCAGCAGCAGACAGGGGGCGGTTGGCTACACCTTC.